This TCR beta chain was retrieved from a study of regulatory T cells in long-lasting Graves disease (dated by TCRdb to the early 2020s). Regarding the study in general: Newly diagnosed Graves' disease patients had taken antithyroid drugs for less than 3 months. A total of roughly 35 samples underwent TCR sequencing: around 13 from persistent and 20 from newly diagnosed Graves' disease patients. The study took place in China and was registered as a clinical trial. Persistent Graves' disease patients were compared with newly diagnosed Graves' disease patients by peripheral blood TCR sequencing and RNA sequencing.

From the germline V gene, CDR1 is MNHEY and CDR2 is SVGEGT. Including the terminal cysteine and phenylalanine, the CDR3 comprises 13 residues. Only the CDR3 part of the read is kept: 39 bases, read in frame from the first base. The research as a whole found: More public clonotypes were shared among persistent patients (over 2,500) than among newly diagnosed patients (roughly 1,000). Sequencing and analysis were limited to the TCR beta chain. The small sample size was acknowledged by the authors as a limitation that may reduce accuracy. Persistent disease showed preferential use of TRBV28, TRBJ1-2 and TRBJ2-5, whereas newly diagnosed disease favored TRBV20-1 and TRBJ2-1. Compared with newly diagnosed patients, persistent Graves' disease patients had lower TCR Shannon entropy and fewer highly expanded clones, which suggests clonal expansion. Only peripheral blood was studied, because thyroid tissue, the primary lesion, was inaccessible.

Libraries were constructed by multiplex PCR. These reads were obtained on an Illumina HiSeq 4000. TCR beta libraries were built with iRepertoire HTBI primers and Arm-PCR amplification of CDR3 regions. Gel purification was performed on PCR products prior to sequencing. In the source study's methods: Gene usage analysis of CDR3 amino acid clonotypes relied on the roughly 64 TRBV and 14 TRBJ segments identified across samples. Filtered high-quality paired reads were merged into contigs using COPE and FqMerger. BLAST was used to align contigs to the IMGT TRBV, TRBD and TRBJ reference genes, and CDR3 was defined following IMGT. Any clonotype with a frequency above 0.1% was classified as a highly expanded clone. Shannon entropy was used to measure repertoire diversity, and the Gini coefficient was used to measure V-J evenness. A clonotype was considered public if more than one individual shared it. TCRdb trimmed the raw reads at Q25, called clones with MiXCR and kept productive beta chains. Each CDR3 protein gets just one entry, which takes the most common genes and DNA from the rows behind it. TCRdb assigned the V and J calls; the authors' analysis was not used. The sample table shows roughly 510,000 distinct CDR3 sequences, and approximately 16% are seen once. The ten top clones hold around 12% of the sample.

As for this clonotype: Its antigen target is currently unknown. Nothing much larger sits one base from this clone, and base qualities are not available.

In light of the paper, this sample's time point label describes: newly diagnosed GD, antithyroid drugs for less than 3 months. RNA was extracted from PBMCs in TRIzol for both TCR sequencing and RNA sequencing. The diagnosis of Graves' disease followed American Thyroid Association guidelines. Patients for the study were recruited at an endocrinology department in Xi'an, China. From each patient, approximately 9.9 milliliters of peripheral blood was collected into an EDTA anticoagulant tube. PBMCs were isolated by Ficoll Paque Plus density gradient separation without further T cell sorting. RNA quality was checked with an Agilent 2100 Bioanalyzer and agarose gel, and concentration with a NanoDrop 2000. This sample was shared with a second study, whose subject was T cells in Graves' hyperthyroidism and ophthalmopathy. According to the second study: Graves' hyperthyroidism was defined as stable when no progression to ophthalmopathy occurred over 18 months of follow-up. Hyperthyroidism patients were newly diagnosed, had a disease duration of under 2 months, and were aged 18 to 65 years. Any patient with an uncontrolled infection, another autoimmune disease, pregnancy or lactation was excluded. Diagnoses were based on clinical symptoms, serum thyroxine and TRAb, thyroid ultrasound and orbital computed tomography. A first-round RT-PCR of the TCR CDR3 used the HTBI primer set with the Qiagen OneStep RT-PCR kit. Blood samples also contained most of the expanded thyroid clonotypes (frequency above 0.001), which suggests that blood repertoires may reflect thyroid immune responses. A model built on a 13 V-J signature distinguished ophthalmopathy from stable hyperthyroidism, reaching around 87% sensitivity and about 81% specificity in cross-validation and 80%/75% in testing. During validation, the model predicted progression to ophthalmopathy a median of approximately 6.5 months ahead of onset, with approximately 70% sensitivity and almost 75% specificity. A discovery cohort of about a hundred patients, approximately 45 with Graves' ophthalmopathy and about 58 with stable Graves' hyperthyroidism, was used to find distinguishing TCR V-J signatures. Prospective prediction of ophthalmopathy was tested in an independent validation cohort of 18 to 20 hyperthyroidism patients and some 17 patients who later progressed to ophthalmopathy. The 95 to 100 discovery patients were randomly divided into training and test sets at a 7:3 ratio. In roughly six Graves' hyperthyroidism patients, the study also compared T-cell repertoires from thyroid tissue with T-cell repertoires from blood. Once sampling was done, hyperthyroidism patients were given methimazole at a starting dose of 30 mg daily, whereas ophthalmopathy patients were given high-dose intravenous methylprednisolone. Libraries were constructed in a second round of multiplex PCR, after which size selection and purification were performed. The libraries were sequenced on an Illumina HiSeq2000 using paired-end 100 bp reads. SOAPnuke was used to process the raw data, throwing out any read that contained adapters or uncalled bases, had a mean Phred below 15, or lacked an exact constant-primer or identifier match. High-quality paired reads were merged with COPE v1.2.5, and unique nucleotide sequences were defined as clonotypes. Clonotypes were aligned to IMGT TRBV, TRBD and TRBJ reference segments using MiTCR v1.1. The analysis included only V-J combinations with a frequency above 0.0001, which together covered approximately 99% of the repertoires. The TCS score was defined as the ratio of F50 (clonal expansion) to E x V (chaos), calculated using BLOSUM62-based TCRdist between CDR3 peptides within each V-J. Welch's t-statistics and random forest reduced around 510 V-J features to 10 to 15, which were used in a naive Bayes classifier (R e1071). No statistical method was used to set the sample size in advance, and investigators knew the group allocation. The paper describes TCR Vbeta CDR3 sequencing of 120 to 150 peripheral blood samples, made up of roughly 45 ophthalmopathy patients, 70 to 80 hyperthyroidism patients and about 17 progressor patients.

Sequenced here: peripheral blood mononuclear cells (PBMCs), sampled at new diagnosis, from a patient treated with antithyroid drugs. The receptor was derived from a man between 18 and 35 years old with Graves disease. Donor details come from another sample of the same person, matched by shared clones. The V and J genes are TRBV6-2 or TRBV6-3 and TRBJ2-4; the D gene cannot be resolved reliably. The J call may be faulty, since TRBJ2-1 better matches the DNA end. The CDR3 amino acid sequence is: CASSVSWGSGQFF. The DNA sequence reads TGTGCCAGCAGCGTCAGCTGGGGATCCGGGCAGTTCTTC.